Listed here are 23 T cell receptor beta chains from one sample, sequenced in a study of T cells in Graves' hyperthyroidism and ophthalmopathy. It was RNA transcripts that yielded the amplified TCR beta CDR3 regions. The HTBI primer set was used in a first-round RT-PCR of the TCR CDR3. TCRdb ran MiXCR on the multiplex PCR reads and lists one entry per CDR3 protein. The table has hundreds of thousands of distinct CDR3 sequences, under 20% seen once. Sequenced sample: blood. These receptors came from a woman in her twenties or thirties with Graves' hyperthyroidism.

This clonotype was recorded many times. V and J are TRBV30 and TRBJ2-1, with D possibly TRBD1 on 7 matching bases. CDR1 and CDR2 from the germline V gene are GTSNPN and SVGIG (reference sequence). The CDR3 covers 12 residues. The CDR3 here is CACCGGGREQFF. CDR3 nucleotides: TGTGCGTGTTGCGGAGGGGGCCGTGAGCAGTTCTTC.

To note about this clonotype: A much larger clone lies a single base off, so this may be a read error. The chain couples TRBV2 to TRBJ2-7; 11 positions match TRBD2. The length of the CDR3 is 14 residues. Germline CDR1 reads SNHLY; CDR2 reads FYNNEI. V shed 7 bases and J 0 bases; nucleotides not matched to a gene: 2. This CDR3 reads CASNGLAGSYEQYF. In DNA, the CDR3 is TGTGCCAGCAATGGACTAGCGGGCTCCTACGAGCAGTACTTC.

This clonotype was found many times. The V call is TRBV24-1, the J call TRBJ2-1, with D possibly being TRBD2 (5 bases). The CDR3 has 17 amino acids. Trimming took 4 bases from V and 5 from J, leaving 20 bases between them. In germline, CDR1 is KGHDR, CDR2 SFDVKD. CDR3 nucleotide sequence: TGTGCCACCAGTGAATCTCTAGCCAATGTTCGGAACAATGAGCAGTTCTTC. Its protein product is CATSESLANVRNNEQFF.

This chain uses TRBV10-3 with TRBJ2-7; 7 nucleotides agree with TRBD2. Germline lookup yields CDR1 ENHRY and CDR2 SYGVKD. The V and J ends lost 3 bases and 6 bases, in that order; junction bases with no gene match: 11. This CDR3 contains 15 residues. CDR3 DNA: TGTGCCATCAGTGATACTAGCGTGGAAGGGATCGAGCAGTACTTC. This codes for CAISDTSVEGIEQYF.

This clonotype was picked up many times. The chain combines TRBV3-2 with TRBJ1-1. TRBV3-2 is noted as a pseudogene. CDR3 size: 16 residues. For the CDR3, the DNA is TGTGCCAGCAGCCAGACCACGGGTCGGGGGAACACTGAAGCTTTCTTT. Translated: CASSQTTGRGNTEAFF.

This clonotype was observed many times. This chain joins TRBV7-3 and TRBJ2-5, with D unresolved. Per the germline V gene, CDR1 is SGHTA and CDR2 is FQGTGA. The CDR3 runs to 13 residues. Trimming stripped 0 bases from V and 1 base from J, with 3 bases between. The CDR3 loop reads CASSLTVQETQYF. CDR3 nucleotides: TGTGCCAGCAGCTTAACGGTCCAAGAGACCCAGTACTTC.

This clonotype was detected many times. This sequence joins TRBV2 and TRBJ2-5, with TRBD2 as a possible D gene (6 bases). The CDR3 contains 16 residues. Germline-derived CDR1 and CDR2 are SNHLY and FYNNEI. The V end lost 0 bases, the J end lost 5 bases, and 16 bases lay between the germline ends. Here the CDR3 reads CASSEAAGMIGETQYF. DNA for the CDR3: TGTGCCAGCAGTGAAGCCGCGGGGATGATAGGGGAGACCCAGTACTTC.

This clonotype was seen a handful of times. The rearrangement links TRBV7-9 to TRBJ2-2; TRBD2 agrees at 15 bases. Germline values: CDR1 SEHNR, CDR2 FQNEAQ (reference sequence). This CDR3 has 18 amino acids. With 2 bases clipped from V and 3 bases from J, the junction kept 4 bases outside the gene matches. The CDR3 sequence: CASSLYGLAGGHTGELFF. The CDR3 nucleotides read TGTGCCAGCAGCTTATACGGACTAGCGGGAGGGCACACCGGGGAGCTGTTTTTT.

V is TRBV7-3 and J is TRBJ2-3; D not certain. Trimming removed 2 bases at V and 2 bases at J, with 14 bases between. Germline lookup yields CDR1 SGHTA and CDR2 FQGTGA. The length of the CDR3 is 16 residues. The CDR3, as DNA: TGTGCCAGCAGCTTACACGTCGTAGTGTCCACAGATACGCAGTATTTT. Translated, it gives CASSLHVVVSTDTQYF.

This clonotype has only one observation. The chain joins TRBV6-1 to TRBJ1-1; no clear D gene. The CDR3 has 14 amino acids. The germline V and J ends were trimmed by 6 bases and 0 bases, with 11 bases remaining between them. Per the germline V gene, CDR1 is MNHNS and CDR2 is SASEGT. The CDR3 here is CASSGARVNTEAFF. For the CDR3, the DNA is TGTGCCAGCAGCGGCGCGAGGGTGAACACTGAAGCTTTCTTT.

This clonotype was seen ten or more times. The V gene is TRBV11-2, the J gene TRBJ2-1; D uncertain. The germline V and J ends were trimmed by 5 bases and 11 bases, with 10 bases remaining between them. The CDR3 spans 11 residues. Germline V gives CDR1 SGHAT, CDR2 FQNNGV. The CDR3 loop reads CASSLLQKQFF. The CDR3 DNA reads as TGTGCCAGCAGCCTACTACAAAAGCAGTTCTTC.

At least ten counts were recorded for this clonotype. The V gene is TRBV15, the J gene TRBJ1-5, with D unresolved. There are 14 residues in the CDR3. Germline V gene lookup returns CDR1 LNHNV and CDR2 YYDKDF (reference sequence). The V end was cut by 1 base, the J end by 7 bases, with 11 bases between. The CDR3, as DNA: TGTGCCACCAGCAGAGGAGTAGTCGGGCAGCCCCAGCATTTT. Protein: CATSRGVVGQPQHF.

This clonotype was found many times. The chain carries TRBV11-3 and TRBJ2-3, with D maybe TRBD1 (8 bases). Germline CDR1 and CDR2: SGHNT and YENEEA. Trimming shortened V by 4 bases and J by 3 bases, and 26 bases separated the two germline ends. The CDR3 totals 19 residues. As DNA, the CDR3 is TGTGCCAGCAGCTCCCCATGGACAGGGCCCGGGAGGAGGACAGATACGCAGTATTTT. Translation: CASSSPWTGPGRRTDTQYF.

The chain carries TRBV2 and TRBJ2-7; a weak D match, TRBD2 (5 bases). Looked up from germline, CDR1 is SNHLY and CDR2 is FYNNEI. The CDR3 has 15 amino acids. Trimming removed 4 bases at V and 0 bases at J, with 13 bases between. CDR3 in amino acids: CASSVRAVASYEQYF. In nucleotides, the CDR3 is TGTGCCAGCAGTGTCCGAGCGGTTGCCTCCTACGAGCAGTACTTC.

The chain has TRBV30 and TRBJ1-5, with 9 positions matching TRBD1. Germline CDR1 is GTSNPN and CDR2 is SVGIG (reference sequence). Trimming at V came to 2 bases and at J to 6 bases, leaving 14 bases not matched to a gene. This CDR3 contains 17 residues. CDR3: CAWSRGTGIFVGQPQHF. For the CDR3, the DNA is TGTGCCTGGAGTCGCGGGACAGGGATTTTCGTAGGTCAGCCCCAGCATTTT.

In this sample, this clonotype turned up a few times. V usage is TRBV3-1 and J usage is TRBJ2-5; TRBD2 agrees at 9 bases. The J segment lost 4 bases and the V segment lost 1 base, leaving 7 bases of the junction unmatched. CDR3 size: 16 residues. CDR1 is LGHDT, CDR2 YNNKEL, per germline (reference sequence). CDR3: CASSQVAGGPVETQYF. The CDR3 region has the DNA TGTGCCAGCAGCCAAGTCGCGGGAGGGCCGGTAGAGACCCAGTACTTC.

At least ten counts were recorded for this clonotype. The V and J genes are TRBV29-1 and TRBJ2-3; TRBD2 matches 10 bases. With V trimmed by 4 bases and J by 5 bases, 3 bases remained unmatched. The CDR3 is made up of 13 amino acids. CDR1 is SQVTM, CDR2 ANQGSEA, per germline. CDR3 sequence: CSVGPSGRDTQYF. The CDR3 DNA reads TGCAGCGTTGGGCCTAGCGGGAGAGATACGCAGTATTTT.

This chain links TRBV20-1 with TRBJ2-3; 9 bases agree with TRBD2. The CDR3 extends over 17 amino acids. The junction had 13 bases not matched to a gene; V was cut back by 0 bases and J by 6 bases. CDR1 DFQATT and CDR2 SNEGSKA come from the germline V gene (reference sequence). CDR3 sequence: CSARDRGGRAPWDTQYF. The CDR3 DNA reads as TGCAGTGCTAGAGATAGGGGCGGGAGGGCCCCATGGGATACGCAGTATTTT.

This clonotype has a count of ten or more. The rearrangement links TRBV20-1 to TRBJ2-7; 9 nucleotides match TRBD2. Looked up from germline, CDR1 is DFQATT and CDR2 is SNEGSKA (reference sequence). The CDR3 has 13 residues. Trimming at V came to 5 bases and at J to 7 bases, leaving 9 bases not matched to a gene. CDR3 coding DNA: TGCAGTGCTGGAATTAGCGGGAGAGGAGAGCAGTACTTC. This sequence encodes CSAGISGRGEQYF.

The chain recombines TRBV6-1 with TRBJ2-7, with 12 positions matching TRBD1. This CDR3 has 14 amino acids. Germline V lookup: CDR1 MNHNS, CDR2 SASEGT. The V gene end was trimmed by 6 bases and the J gene end by 7 bases; junction bases not matched to a gene: 7. The CDR3 loop is CASRRGQGAREQYF. The CDR3 bases are TGTGCCAGCAGGAGGGGACAGGGGGCGAGGGAGCAGTACTTC.

This clonotype was detected many times. The chain couples TRBV29-1 to TRBJ2-3; 7 bases are shared with TRBD2. V dropped 4 bases and J dropped 6; count of bases not matched to a gene: 10. This CDR3 is 14 amino acids long. The germline gives CDR1 SQVTM, CDR2 ANQGSEA. The CDR3 loop reads CSVGARGRADTQYF. The CDR3 DNA sequence: TGCAGCGTTGGAGCTCGGGGGAGGGCGGATACGCAGTATTTT.

This clonotype turned up a few times. This sequence joins TRBV6-1 and TRBJ2-1; possible D gene TRBD2, 6 bases. Germline V lookup: CDR1 MNHNS, CDR2 SASEGT. The germline V and J ends were trimmed by 5 bases and 7 bases, with 18 bases remaining between them. This CDR3 is 15 amino acids long. CDR3 bases: TGTGCCAGCAGTCCCCTCCCGACTAGGGAAAATGAGCAGTTCTTC. This sequence encodes CASSPLPTRENEQFF.

The rearrangement uses TRBV9 and TRBJ1-2, with D perhaps TRBD1 (6 bases). Trimming shortened V by 3 bases and J by 7 bases, and 13 bases separated the two germline ends. Germline CDR1 SGDLS, CDR2 YYNGEE. The CDR3 covers 13 residues. The CDR3 coding sequence is TGTGCCAGCAGCGCGTCAGGGGTAGGTGGCTACACCTTC. Translated, it gives CASSASGVGGYTF.